Listed here is a single TCR beta chain. Its specificity is unknown. The data derive from a study of Ad26.COV2.S vaccination and SARS-CoV-2 variants. Study findings and constraints: Overall T cell responses may have been underestimated by the analyses of TCR breadth and depth. Reported findings describe substantial breadth in spike-specific CD8+ and CD4+ T cell responses following vaccination.

Data came from immunoSEQ multiplex PCR; TCRdb stores just in-frame clones and leaves some out. The sample lists hundreds of thousands of clones; around 90% were seen once. The CDR3 covers 14 residues. The germline CDR1 and CDR2 sequences are MNHEY and SVGAGI. V dropped 5 bases and J dropped 3 bases, with 12 bases sitting between them. As for treatment: about 20 received Ad26.COV2.S at low or high dose, single or two shots; several received placebo; per-sample allocation not given. Specimen acquisition occurred on day 63 following the initial vaccine or placebo injection. The chain combines TRBV6-5 with TRBJ2-3; tentatively, D is TRBD1 (8 bases). The sequence derives from a person aged 18 to 59 who received the Ad26.COV2.S COVID-19 vaccine or a placebo. The sequences come from peripheral blood, collected in a trial of Ad26.COV2.S vaccine versus placebo. The CDR3 DNA reads TGTGCCAGCAGTAACAGGGGGGGTACAGATACGCAGTATTTT. Amino acid sequence: CASSNRGGTDTQYF.